Below are 11 T cell receptor beta chains sequenced from a single sample in a study of T cell changes during pregnancy in multiple sclerosis. Measured with immunoSEQ multiplex PCR; TCRdb has only the in-frame clones, and not every one. Counted here are more than 65,000 clones, over 85% occurring once; the ten biggest clones make up about 0.93%. This sample comprised peripheral blood, obtained in the first trimester of pregnancy. The origin of the receptors is a female donor with multiple sclerosis, enrolled in a pregnancy study.

The CDR3 loop is CASSLRQGYQPQHF. The CDR3 nucleotides read TGTGCCAGCAGTTTGAGGCAGGGCTATCAGCCCCAGCATTTT. V usage is TRBV28 and J usage is TRBJ1-5; D may be TRBD1 (5 bases). Germline V gene sequence: CDR1 MDHEN, CDR2 SYDVKM. The length of the CDR3 is 14 residues. Between the trimmed V and J ends, which lost 3 bases and 5 bases, there was a span of 11 bases.

The chain links TRBV28 to TRBJ2-5, with D perhaps matching TRBD2 (5 bases). This CDR3 spans 14 amino acids. Per germline, CDR1 MDHEN and CDR2 SYDVKM. The V end lost 2 bases, the J end lost 2 bases, and 9 bases lay between the germline ends. CDR3 DNA sequence: TGTGCCAGCAGTTTAAGCGGACCTCAAGAGACCCAGTACTTC. It specifies CASSLSGPQETQYF.

The rearrangement links TRBV9 to TRBJ1-2, with D perhaps matching TRBD1 (6 bases). The V and J ends lost 4 bases and 4 bases respectively, with 17 bases between them. Germline CDR1 reads SGDLS; CDR2 reads YYNGEE. The CDR3 extends over 15 amino acids. The CDR3 reads CASSTRSTGPYGYTF. In DNA form, the CDR3 reads TGTGCCAGCAGCACCCGATCCACAGGGCCCTATGGCTACACCTTC.

In its sample, this clone was seen once. This chain links TRBV28 with TRBJ2-7; D gene ambiguous. Between the trimmed V and J ends, which lost 4 bases and 2 bases, there was a span of 15 bases. The germline V gene encodes CDR1 MDHEN and CDR2 SYDVKM. This CDR3 spans 15 amino acids. The CDR3: CASSSPGRSPYEQYF. The CDR3, as DNA: TGTGCCAGCAGTTCTCCCGGAAGGAGTCCCTACGAGCAGTACTTC.

The rearrangement joins TRBV12-5 to TRBJ2-5, with TRBD1 matching over 7 bases. There are 14 residues in the CDR3. Germline loops: CDR1 LGHNT, CDR2 FRNRAP. The V segment lost 6 bases and the J segment 2 bases; nucleotides outside the gene matches: 6. The CDR3 reads CASGPGTEQETQYF. DNA of the CDR3: TGTGCTAGTGGGCCCGGGACAGAGCAAGAGACCCAGTACTTC.

The rearrangement joins TRBV27 to TRBJ1-1; 7 bases are a match to TRBD1. This CDR3 comprises 15 residues. J gave up 3 bases and V 6 bases, and 10 bases lay outside the gene matches. The V gene's germline CDR1 is MNHEY and CDR2 SMNVEV (reference sequence). The DNA of the CDR3 is TGTGCCAGCAGCCCCCGCCAGGGGGTTTACACTGAAGCTTTCTTT. This sequence encodes CASSPRQGVYTEAFF.

This clone has a single count. The chain links TRBV28 to TRBJ2-1; 13 positions match TRBD2. The V gene's germline CDR1 is MDHEN and CDR2 SYDVKM. V shed 6 bases, J shed 9 bases, and the junction held 8 bases outside the gene matches. This CDR3 has 15 residues. In nucleotides, the CDR3 is TGTGCCAGCAGAAGCGGGACTAGCGGGATTAGTGAGCAGTTCTTC. Its translation: CASRSGTSGISEQFF.

The chain joins TRBV7-8 to TRBJ2-7; 10 positions match TRBD1. Germline V gives CDR1 SGHVS, CDR2 FQNEAQ. Trimming cost V 2 bases and J 2 bases; bases outside gene matches: 6. The CDR3 is 16 amino acids. The CDR3: CASSLQGQGGAYEQYF. The CDR3 DNA follows: TGTGCCAGCAGCTTACAAGGACAGGGGGGGGCCTACGAGCAGTACTTC.

The CDR3 protein is CASSERQGYGYTF. For the CDR3, the DNA is TGTGCCAGCAGCGAAAGACAGGGGTATGGCTACACCTTC. The chain recombines TRBV7-3 with TRBJ1-2; 8 bases align to TRBD1. There are 13 residues in the CDR3. Germline V lookup: CDR1 SGHTA, CDR2 FQGTGA. The junction had 4 bases not matched to a gene; V was cut back by 5 bases and J by 5 bases. The full variable domain, rest sourced from reference TRBV7-3 and TRBJ1-2, is GAGVSQTPSNKVTEKGKYVELRCDPISGHTALYWYRQSLGQGPEFLIYFQGTGAADDSGLPNDRFFAVRPEGSVSTLKIQRTERGDSAVYLCASSERQGYGYTFGSGTRLTVV.

V gene TRBV7-2 combines with J gene TRBJ2-7; maybe TRBD1 (7 bases). Trimming left V 2 bases short and J 3 bases short, with 11 bases between. Germline loops: CDR1 SGHTA, CDR2 FQGNSA. This CDR3 spans 14 amino acids. CDR3 region: CASSLQGGIYEQYF. The CDR3 DNA reads as TGTGCCAGCAGCTTACAGGGGGGAATCTACGAGCAGTACTTC.

In this sample, this clone turned up a few times. The J gene is TRBJ2-2, the V gene TRBV6-1; 10 bases align to TRBD1. The CDR3 is 15 amino acids. V shed 6 bases, J shed 4 bases, and the junction held 5 bases outside the gene matches. Germline V gene data show CDR1 as MNHNS and CDR2 as SASEGT. The CDR3 here is CASRGRTGGTGELFF. The CDR3 nucleotides read TGTGCCAGCAGGGGGCGGACAGGGGGCACCGGGGAGCTGTTTTTT.